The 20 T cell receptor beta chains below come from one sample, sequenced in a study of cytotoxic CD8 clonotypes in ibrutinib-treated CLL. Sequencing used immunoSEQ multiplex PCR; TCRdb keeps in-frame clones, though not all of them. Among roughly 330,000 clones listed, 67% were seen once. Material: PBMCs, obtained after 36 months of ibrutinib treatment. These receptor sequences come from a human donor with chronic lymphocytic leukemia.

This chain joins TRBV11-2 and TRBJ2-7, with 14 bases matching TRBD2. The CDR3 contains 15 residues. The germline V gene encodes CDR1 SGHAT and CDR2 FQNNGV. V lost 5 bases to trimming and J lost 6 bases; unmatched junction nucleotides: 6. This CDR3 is CASSVTSGRAGEQYF. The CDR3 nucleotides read TGTGCCAGCAGCGTGACTAGCGGGAGGGCCGGCGAGCAGTACTTC.

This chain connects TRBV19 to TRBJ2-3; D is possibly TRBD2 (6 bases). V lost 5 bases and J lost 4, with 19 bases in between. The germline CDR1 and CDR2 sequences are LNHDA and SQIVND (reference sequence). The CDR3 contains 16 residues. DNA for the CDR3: TGTGCCAGTAGTGTGGCACGCGGGATAGGCTCAGATACGCAGTATTTT. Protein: CASSVARGIGSDTQYF.

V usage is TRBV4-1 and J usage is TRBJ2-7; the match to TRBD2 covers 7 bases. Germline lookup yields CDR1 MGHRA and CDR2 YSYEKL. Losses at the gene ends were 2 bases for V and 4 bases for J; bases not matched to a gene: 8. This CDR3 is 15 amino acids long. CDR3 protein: CASSQSSSGHYEQYF. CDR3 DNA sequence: TGCGCCAGCAGCCAAAGTTCTAGCGGACATTACGAGCAGTACTTC.

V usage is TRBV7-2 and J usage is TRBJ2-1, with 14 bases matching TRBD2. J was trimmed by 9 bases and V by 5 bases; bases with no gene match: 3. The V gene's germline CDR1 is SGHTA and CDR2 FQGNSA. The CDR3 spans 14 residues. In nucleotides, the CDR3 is TGTGCCAGCAGCCCGGGACTAGCGGGGGCTGAGCAGTTCTTC. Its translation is CASSPGLAGAEQFF.

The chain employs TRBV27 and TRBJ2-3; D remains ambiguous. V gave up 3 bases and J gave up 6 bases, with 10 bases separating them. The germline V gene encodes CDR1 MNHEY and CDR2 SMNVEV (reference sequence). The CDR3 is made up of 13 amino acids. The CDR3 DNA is TGTGCCAGCAGTTTCGGTATTTTGGATACGCAGTATTTT. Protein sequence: CASSFGILDTQYF.

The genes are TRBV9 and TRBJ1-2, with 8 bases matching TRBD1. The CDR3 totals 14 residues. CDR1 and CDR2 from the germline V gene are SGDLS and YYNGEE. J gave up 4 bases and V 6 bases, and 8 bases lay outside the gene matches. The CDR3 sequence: CASTIDRGRYGYTF. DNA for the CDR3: TGTGCCAGCACCATTGACAGGGGCCGCTATGGCTACACCTTC.

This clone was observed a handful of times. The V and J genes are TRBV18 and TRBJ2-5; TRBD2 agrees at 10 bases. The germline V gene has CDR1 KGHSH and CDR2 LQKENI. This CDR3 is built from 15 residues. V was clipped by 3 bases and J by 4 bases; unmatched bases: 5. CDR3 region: CASSPGLAHSETQYF. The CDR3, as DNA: TGTGCCAGCTCACCGGGACTAGCGCATTCAGAGACCCAGTACTTC.

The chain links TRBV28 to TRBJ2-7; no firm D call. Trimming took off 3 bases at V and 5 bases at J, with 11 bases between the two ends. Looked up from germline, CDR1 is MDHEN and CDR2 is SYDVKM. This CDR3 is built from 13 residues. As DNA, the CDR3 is TGTGCCAGCAGTTTTGGGGAATCGGACGAGCAGTACTTC. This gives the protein CASSFGESDEQYF.

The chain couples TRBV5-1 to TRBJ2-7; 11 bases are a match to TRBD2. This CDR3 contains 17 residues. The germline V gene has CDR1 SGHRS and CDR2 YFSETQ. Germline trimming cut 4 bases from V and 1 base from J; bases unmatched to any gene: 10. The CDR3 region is CASSPVWGLAASYEQYF. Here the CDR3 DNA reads TGCGCCAGCAGCCCGGTTTGGGGACTAGCGGCTTCCTACGAGCAGTACTTC.

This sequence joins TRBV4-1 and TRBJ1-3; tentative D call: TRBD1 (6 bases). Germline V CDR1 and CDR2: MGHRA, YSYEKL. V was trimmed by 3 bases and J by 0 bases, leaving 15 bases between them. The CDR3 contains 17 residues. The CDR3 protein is CASSQGPGASSGNTIYF. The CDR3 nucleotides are TGCGCCAGCAGCCAGGGGCCGGGGGCGAGCTCTGGAAACACCATATATTTT.

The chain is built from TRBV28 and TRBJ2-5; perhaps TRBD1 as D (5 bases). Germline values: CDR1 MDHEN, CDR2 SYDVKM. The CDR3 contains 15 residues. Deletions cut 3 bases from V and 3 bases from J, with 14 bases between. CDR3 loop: CASSFFDRLKETQYF. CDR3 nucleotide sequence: TGTGCCAGCAGTTTCTTCGACAGACTGAAAGAGACCCAGTACTTC.

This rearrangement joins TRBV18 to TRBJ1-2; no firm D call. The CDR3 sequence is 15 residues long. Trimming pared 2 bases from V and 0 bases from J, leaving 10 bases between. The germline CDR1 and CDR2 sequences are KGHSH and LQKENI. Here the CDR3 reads CASSPVTDANYGYTF. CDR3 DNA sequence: TGTGCCAGCTCACCAGTCACTGATGCTAACTATGGCTACACCTTC.

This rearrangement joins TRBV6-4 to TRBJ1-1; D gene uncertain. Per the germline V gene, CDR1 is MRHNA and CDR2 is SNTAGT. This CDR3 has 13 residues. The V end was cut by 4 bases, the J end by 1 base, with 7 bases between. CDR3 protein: CASSGRANTEAFF. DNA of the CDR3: TGTGCCAGCAGTGGGAGGGCGAACACTGAAGCTTTCTTT.

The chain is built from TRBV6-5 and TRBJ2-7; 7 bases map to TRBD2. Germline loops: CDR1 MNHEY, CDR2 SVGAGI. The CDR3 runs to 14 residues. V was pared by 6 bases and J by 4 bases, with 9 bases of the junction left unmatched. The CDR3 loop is CASSSPGLRYEQYF. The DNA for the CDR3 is TGTGCCAGCAGCTCACCGGGACTAAGATACGAGCAGTACTTC.

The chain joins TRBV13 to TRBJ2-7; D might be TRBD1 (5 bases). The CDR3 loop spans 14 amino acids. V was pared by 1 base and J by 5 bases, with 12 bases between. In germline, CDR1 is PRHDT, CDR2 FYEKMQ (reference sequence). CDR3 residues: CASSLELGVHEQYF. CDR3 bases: TGTGCCAGCAGCTTAGAGTTAGGGGTCCACGAGCAGTACTTC.

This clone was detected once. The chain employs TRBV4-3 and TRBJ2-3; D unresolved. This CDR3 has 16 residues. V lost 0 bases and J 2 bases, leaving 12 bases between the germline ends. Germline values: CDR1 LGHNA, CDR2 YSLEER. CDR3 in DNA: TGCGCCAGCAGCCAAGATCTACCGCAGTCCACAGATACGCAGTATTTT. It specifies CASSQDLPQSTDTQYF.

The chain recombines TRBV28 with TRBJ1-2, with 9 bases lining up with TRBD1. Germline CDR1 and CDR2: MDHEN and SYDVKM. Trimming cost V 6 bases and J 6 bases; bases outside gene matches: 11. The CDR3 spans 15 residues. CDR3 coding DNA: TGTGCCAGCAGCCCCCGCCCGGGACAGGGAAATGGCTACACCTTC. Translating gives CASSPRPGQGNGYTF.

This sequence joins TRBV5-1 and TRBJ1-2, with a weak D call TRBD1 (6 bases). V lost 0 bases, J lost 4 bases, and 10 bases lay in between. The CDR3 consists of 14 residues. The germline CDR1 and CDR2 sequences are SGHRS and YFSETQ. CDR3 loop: CASSLAGGLYGYTF. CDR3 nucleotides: TGCGCCAGCAGCTTGGCCGGGGGGCTCTATGGCTACACCTTC.

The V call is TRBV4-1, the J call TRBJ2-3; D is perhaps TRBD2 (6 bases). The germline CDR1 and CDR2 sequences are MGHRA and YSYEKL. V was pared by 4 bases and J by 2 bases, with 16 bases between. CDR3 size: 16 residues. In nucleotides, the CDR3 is TGCGCCAGCAGCCCCCATAGCGGAAGGAACACAGATACGCAGTATTTT. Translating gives CASSPHSGRNTDTQYF.

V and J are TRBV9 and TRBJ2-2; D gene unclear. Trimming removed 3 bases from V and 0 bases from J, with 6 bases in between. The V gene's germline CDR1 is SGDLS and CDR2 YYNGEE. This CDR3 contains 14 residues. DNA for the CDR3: TGTGCCAGCAGCGCAGGTTCGAACACCGGGGAGCTGTTTTTT. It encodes CASSAGSNTGELFF.